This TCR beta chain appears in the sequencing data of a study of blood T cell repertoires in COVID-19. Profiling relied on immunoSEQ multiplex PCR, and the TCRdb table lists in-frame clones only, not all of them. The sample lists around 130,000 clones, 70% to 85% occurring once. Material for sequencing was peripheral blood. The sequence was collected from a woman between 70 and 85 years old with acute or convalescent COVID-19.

The CDR3: CASNLDRVAGYTF. The CDR3 DNA reads as TGTGCCAGCAACCTAGACAGGGTGGCTGGCTACACCTTC. The chain carries TRBV5-4 and TRBJ1-2; TRBD1 matches 7 bases. J lost 7 bases, V lost 6 bases, and 9 bases had no gene match. CDR3 length: 13 residues. CDR1 and CDR2 (germline): SGHNT, YYREEE (reference sequence).